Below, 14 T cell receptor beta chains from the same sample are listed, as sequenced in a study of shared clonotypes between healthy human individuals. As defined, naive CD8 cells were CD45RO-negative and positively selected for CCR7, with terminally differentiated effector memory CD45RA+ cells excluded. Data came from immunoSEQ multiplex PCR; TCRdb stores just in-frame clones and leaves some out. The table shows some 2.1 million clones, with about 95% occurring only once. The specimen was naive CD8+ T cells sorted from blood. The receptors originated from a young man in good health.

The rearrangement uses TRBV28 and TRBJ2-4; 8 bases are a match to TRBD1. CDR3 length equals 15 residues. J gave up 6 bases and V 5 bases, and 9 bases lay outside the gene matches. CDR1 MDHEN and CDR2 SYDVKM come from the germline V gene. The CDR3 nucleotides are TGTGCCAGCAGTCTGACAGGGGACACCACAAACATTCAGTACTTC. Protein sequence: CASSLTGDTTNIQYF.

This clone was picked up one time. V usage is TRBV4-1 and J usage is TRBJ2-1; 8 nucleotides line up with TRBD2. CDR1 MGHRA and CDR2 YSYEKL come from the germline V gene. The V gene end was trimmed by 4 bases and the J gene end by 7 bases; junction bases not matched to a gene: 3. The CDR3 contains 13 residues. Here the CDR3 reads CASSRVAGNEQFF. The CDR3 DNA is TGCGCCAGCAGCCGAGTAGCGGGGAATGAGCAGTTCTTC.

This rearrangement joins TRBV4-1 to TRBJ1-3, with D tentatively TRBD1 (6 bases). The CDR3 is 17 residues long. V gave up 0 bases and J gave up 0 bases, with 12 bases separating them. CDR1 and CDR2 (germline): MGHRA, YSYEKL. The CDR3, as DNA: TGCGCCAGCAGCCAAGAATCCAGGGGCTTCTCTGGAAACACCATATATTTT. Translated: CASSQESRGFSGNTIYF.

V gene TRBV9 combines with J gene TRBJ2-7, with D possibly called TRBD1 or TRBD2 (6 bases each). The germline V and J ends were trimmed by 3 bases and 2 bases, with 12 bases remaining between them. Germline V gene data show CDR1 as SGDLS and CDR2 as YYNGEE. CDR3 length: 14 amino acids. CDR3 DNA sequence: TGTGCCAGCAGCGAGGGGGGCACTACCTACGAGCAGTACTTC. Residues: CASSEGGTTYEQYF.

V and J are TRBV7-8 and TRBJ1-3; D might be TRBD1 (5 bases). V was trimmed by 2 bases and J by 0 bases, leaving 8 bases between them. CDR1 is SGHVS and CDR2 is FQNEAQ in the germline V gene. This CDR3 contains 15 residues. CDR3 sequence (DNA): TGTGCCAGCAGCTTATACAGGTTCTCTGGAAACACCATATATTTT. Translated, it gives CASSLYRFSGNTIYF.

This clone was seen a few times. CDR3 region: CASSQGTGGFSYGYTF. In DNA form, the CDR3 reads TGCGCCAGCAGCCAAGGGACAGGGGGTTTTAGCTATGGCTACACCTTC. The V call is TRBV4-1, the J call TRBJ1-2, with 10 bases lining up with TRBD1. Germline CDR1 MGHRA, CDR2 YSYEKL. The J segment lost 4 bases and the V segment lost 1 base, leaving 6 bases of the junction unmatched. The CDR3 extends over 16 amino acids.

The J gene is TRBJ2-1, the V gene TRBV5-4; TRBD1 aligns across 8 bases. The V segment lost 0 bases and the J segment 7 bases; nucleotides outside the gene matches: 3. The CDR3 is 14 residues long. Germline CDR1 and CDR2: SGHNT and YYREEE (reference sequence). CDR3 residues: CASSLGTGWNEQFF. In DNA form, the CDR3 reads TGTGCCAGCAGCTTGGGGACAGGGTGGAATGAGCAGTTCTTC. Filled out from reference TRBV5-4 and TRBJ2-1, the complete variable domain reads ETGVTQSPTHLIKTRGQQVTLRCSSQSGHNTVSWYQQALGQGPQFIFQYYREEENGRGNFPPRFSGLQFPNYSSELNVNALELDDSALYLCASSLGTGWNEQFFGPGTRLTVL.

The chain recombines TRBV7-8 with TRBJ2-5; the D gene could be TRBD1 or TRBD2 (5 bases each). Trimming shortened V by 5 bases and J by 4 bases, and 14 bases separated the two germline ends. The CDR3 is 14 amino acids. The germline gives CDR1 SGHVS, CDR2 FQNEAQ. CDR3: CASSVTGPPETQYF. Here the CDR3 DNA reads TGTGCCAGCAGCGTGACGGGACCCCCAGAGACCCAGTACTTC.

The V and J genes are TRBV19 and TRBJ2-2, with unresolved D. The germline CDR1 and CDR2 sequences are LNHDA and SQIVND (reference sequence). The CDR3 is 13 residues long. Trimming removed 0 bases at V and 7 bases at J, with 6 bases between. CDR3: CASSIDWDGELFF. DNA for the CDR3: TGTGCCAGTAGTATAGATTGGGACGGGGAGCTGTTTTTT. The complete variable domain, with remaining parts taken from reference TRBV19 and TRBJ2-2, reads DGGITQSPKYLFRKEGQNVTLSCEQNLNHDAMYWYRQDPGQGLRLIYYSQIVNDFQKGDIAEGYSVSREKKESFPLTVTSAQKNPTAFYLCASSIDWDGELFFGEGSRLTVL.

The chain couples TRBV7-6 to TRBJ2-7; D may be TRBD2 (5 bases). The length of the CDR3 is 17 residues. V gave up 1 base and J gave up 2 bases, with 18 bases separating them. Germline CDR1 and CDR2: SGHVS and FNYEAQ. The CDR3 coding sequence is TGTGCCAGCAGCTTAGGGCGGGCAATCGATTCAACCTACGAGCAGTACTTC. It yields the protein CASSLGRAIDSTYEQYF. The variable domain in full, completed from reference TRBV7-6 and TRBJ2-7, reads GAGVSQSPRYKVTKRGQDVALRCDPISGHVSLYWYRQALGQGPEFLTYFNYEAQQDKSGLPNDRFSAERPEGSISTLTIQRTEQRDSAMYRCASSLGRAIDSTYEQYFGPGTRLTVT.

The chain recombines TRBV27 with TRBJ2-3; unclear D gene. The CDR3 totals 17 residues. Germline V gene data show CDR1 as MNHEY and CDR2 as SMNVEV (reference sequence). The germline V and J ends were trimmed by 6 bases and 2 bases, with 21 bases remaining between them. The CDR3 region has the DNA TGTGCCAGCAGAGGTCCGGTGGCCCAAACCTTCACAGATACGCAGTATTTT. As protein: CASRGPVAQTFTDTQYF.

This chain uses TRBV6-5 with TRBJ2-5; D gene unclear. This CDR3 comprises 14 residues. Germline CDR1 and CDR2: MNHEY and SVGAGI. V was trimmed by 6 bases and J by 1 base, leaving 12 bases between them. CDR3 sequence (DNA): TGTGCCAGCAGCCCGTTACGGGTCCAAGAGACCCAGTACTTC. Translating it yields CASSPLRVQETQYF.

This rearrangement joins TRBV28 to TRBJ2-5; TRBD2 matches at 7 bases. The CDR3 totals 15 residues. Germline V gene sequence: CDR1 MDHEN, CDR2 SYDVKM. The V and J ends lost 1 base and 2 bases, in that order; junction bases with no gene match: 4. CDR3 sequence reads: CASSLSGGNQETQYF. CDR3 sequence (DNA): TGTGCCAGCAGTTTATCGGGGGGAAATCAAGAGACCCAGTACTTC.

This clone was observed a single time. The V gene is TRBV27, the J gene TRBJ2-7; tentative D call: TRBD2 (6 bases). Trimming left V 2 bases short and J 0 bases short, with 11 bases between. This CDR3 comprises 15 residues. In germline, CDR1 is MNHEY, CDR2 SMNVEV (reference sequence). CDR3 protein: CASSLAGPNSYEQYF. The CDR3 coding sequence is TGTGCCAGCAGTTTAGCGGGGCCCAACTCCTACGAGCAGTACTTC.